This T cell receptor (beta chain) was documented in a study of control samples from healthy donors and cancer patients. Sequencing was performed with immunoSEQ multiplex PCR; in TCRdb, only in-frame clones are kept and a portion is missing. The data show about 48,000 clones, about 93% seen once. V lost 5 bases, J lost 2 bases, and 16 bases lay in between. Germline lookup yields CDR1 SQVTM and CDR2 ANQGSEA. The CDR3 extends over 14 amino acids. This sequence was found in a woman aged 45-59 years with head and neck cancer. Sequencing was performed on PBMCs. V is TRBV29-1 and J is TRBJ2-7, with D tentatively TRBD1 or TRBD2 (6 bases each). The CDR3 DNA sequence: TGCAGCGTTTTAGGGGGACGGGGGCCCTACGAGCAGTACTTC. It encodes CSVLGGRGPYEQYF.